This is a list of T cell receptor beta chains from one sample in a study of blood T cell repertoires in COVID-19. Assay: immunoSEQ multiplex PCR; the TCRdb copy retains only in-frame clones and omits some. The sample records approximately 250,000 clones, 83% being singletons. Input material: peripheral blood. Receptors were obtained from a human donor in a cohort sampled during active COVID-19. Each CDR3 is given with its conserved first and last residue. The D gene is left open where the match is weak. Clone size, where shown, is once, few, many, or a class for clones that have expanded.

j_call v_call cdr3_length d_call clone_size cdr3_nt cdr3_aa
TRBJ1-3 TRBV19 17 TRBD1 . TGTGCCAGTAGCCTGCGGGGACAGTGGACGGGGGGAAACACCATATATTTT CASSLRGQWTGGNTIYF
TRBJ1-1 TRBV5-1 15 . . TGCGCCAGCACCGAAGAGGGTAGAGGGAACACTGAAGCTTTCTTT CASTEEGRGNTEAFF
TRBJ1-1 TRBV5-6 18 TRBD1 . TGTGCCAGCAGCTCTCCGGGACAGGGCATAATTTGGGACACTGAAGCTTTCTTT CASSSPGQGIIWDTEAFF
TRBJ1-1 TRBV5-6 18 . . TGTGCCAGCAGCTTGGTGGGGGCCGGCAACTTGAGGAGCACTGAAGCTTTCTTT CASSLVGAGNLRSTEAFF
TRBJ1-1 TRBV5-8 15 . . TGTGCCAGCAGCTTGGCCGGCAGCGGGGTCACTGAAGCTTTCTTT CASSLAGSGVTEAFF
TRBJ2-4 TRBV6-6 14 TRBD1 . TGTGCCAGCAGTTACCCGGACAGGGGCGGCATTCAGTACTTC CASSYPDRGGIQYF
TRBJ1-1 TRBV5-1 16 . . TGCGCCAGCAGCTTGGAGGTCAGATCTCAGGGCACTGAAGCTTTCTTT CASSLEVRSQGTEAFF
TRBJ2-3 TRBV4-2 16 . . TGTGCCAGCAGCCAAGAATCGGGGGGTCAGGGGGATACGCAGTATTTT CASSQESGGQGDTQYF
TRBJ2-7 TRBV7-6 15 . few TGTGCCAGCAGCTTAGAAGAGACTCCGTCCTACGAGCAGTACTTC CASSLEETPSYEQYF
TRBJ2-5 TRBV19 15 . once TGTGCCTCAGGAGGGTCGGCAACGGGAGAGGAGACCCAGTACTTC CASGGSATGEETQYF
TRBJ1-3 TRBV3-1/TRBV3-2 15 . few TGTGCCAGCAGCCAAGCCTCAGACTCTGGAAACACCATATATTTT CASSQASDSGNTIYF
TRBJ2-3 TRBV10-2 14 . . TGCGCCAGCAGTGAAAGGAGCCGAGAGGATACGCAGTATTTT CASSERSREDTQYF
TRBJ2-3 TRBV5-5 17 TRBD2 . TGTGCCAGCAGCTGGAGTCTAGCGGGGGGCAGGACAGATACGCAGTATTTT CASSWSLAGGRTDTQYF
TRBJ2-7 TRBV11-2 16 . once TGTGCCAGCAGCTTAGATTTGGCCAGGTCCTCCTACGAGCAGTACTTC CASSLDLARSSYEQYF
TRBJ2-1 TRBV4-1 16 TRBD1 once TGCGCCAGCAGCCAAGGAGTGGGGACAGGTAGAAATGAGCAGTTCTTC CASSQGVGTGRNEQFF
TRBJ1-1 TRBV6-5 13 TRBD1 . TGTGCCAGCAGGGGGACAGGGTTGGGTGAAGCTTTCTTT CASRGTGLGEAFF
TRBJ2-3 TRBV5-1 13 . . TGCGCCAGCAGCCCGACTAGTCCAGATACGCAGTATTTT CASSPTSPDTQYF
TRBJ2-7 TRBV5-6 14 TRBD1 once TGTGCCAGCAGCTTGCAGGGGGCTAGATACGAGCAGTACTTC CASSLQGARYEQYF
TRBJ2-1 TRBV24-1 13 . . TGTGCCACCATGGGGCTTTCCTACAATGAGCAGTTCTTC CATMGLSYNEQFF
TRBJ1-1 TRBV3-1/TRBV3-2 15 . . TGTGCCAGCAGCCAAGCCAGGACAACGAACACTGAAGCTTTCTTT CASSQARTTNTEAFF
TRBJ1-2 TRBV9 14 TRBD1 . TGTGCCAGCACGCGGGTGGGACAGGGGGTCGGCTACACCTTC CASTRVGQGVGYTF
TRBJ2-5 TRBV28 15 . . TGTGCCAGCAGACCCCCCTCGACAGGTCAAGAGACCCAGTACTTC CASRPPSTGQETQYF
TRBJ1-5 TRBV6-6 12 . . TGTGCCAGCAGTTATACTACACGGCCCCAGCATTTT CASSYTTRPQHF
TRBJ2-2 TRBV5-1 15 TRBD2 . TGCGCCAGCAGCTTCCCGGGACTAAACACCGGGGAGCTGTTTTTT CASSFPGLNTGELFF
TRBJ2-7 TRBV28 14 . . TGTGCCAGCAGTTTAATCCAGGCGCTCTACGAGCAGTACTTC CASSLIQALYEQYF
TRBJ2-7 TRBV5-1 16 . . TGCGCCAGCAGTTACGACCGACTGTCCTCCTCCTACGAGCAGTACTTC CASSYDRLSSSYEQYF
TRBJ2-5 TRBV5-1 15 . . TGCGCCAGCAGCCTATGGACAACGCAGCAAGAGACCCAGTACTTC CASSLWTTQQETQYF
TRBJ1-2 TRBV19 16 TRBD1 . TGTGCCAGTAGTGGGACAGGGGGGGAGAAACCTTATGGCTACACCTTC CASSGTGGEKPYGYTF
TRBJ1-3 TRBV6-5 16 . . TGTGCCAGCAGTTACTCGGAGGGGAGCTCTGGAAACACCATATATTTT CASSYSEGSSGNTIYF
TRBJ2-5 TRBV7-7 15 TRBD2 once TGTGCTAGCAGCTCCGAGCGGGGGGGATTAGAGACCCAGTACTTC CASSSERGGLETQYF
TRBJ2-7 TRBV11-2 15 . . TGTGCCAGCAGCCCAACCCAGACAGGTTCCTCCGAGCAGTACTTC CASSPTQTGSSEQYF
TRBJ2-1 TRBV27 12 . . TGTGCCAGCAGTCCTCCACCCAGGGGGCAGTTCTTC CASSPPPRGQFF
TRBJ2-2 TRBV11-3 17 TRBD1 . TGTGCCAGCAGCCCGTGGACCGGGACAGATAACACCGGGGAGTTGTTTTTT CASSPWTGTDNTGELFF
TRBJ1-2 TRBV5-4 11 . . TGTGCCAGCAGTCTAGGACGGGACTACACCTTC CASSLGRDYTF
TRBJ2-6 TRBV5-4 15 . . TGTGCCAGCAGCTTGCGGGAGAGTGGGGCCAACGTCCTGACTTTC CASSLRESGANVLTF
TRBJ2-3 TRBV18 15 . . TGTGCCAGCAGTGCACTCGAGGGTAGCACAGATACGCAGTATTTT CASSALEGSTDTQYF
TRBJ2-2 TRBV21-1 15 . . TGTGCCAGCAGCAAAGTAATCGGAGACACCGGGGAGCTGTTTTTT CASSKVIGDTGELFF
TRBJ2-3 TRBV6-4 15 TRBD2 . TGTGCCAGCAGTGACTCGCGGGGGGGCACAGATACGCAGTATTTT CASSDSRGGTDTQYF
TRBJ1-2 TRBV5-1 12 . . TGCGCCAGCAGAAATCAGGTGGATGGCTACACCTTC CASRNQVDGYTF
TRBJ1-1 TRBV30 13 . . TGTGCCTGGAAGGCCCGGGTGAACACTGAAGCTTTCTTT CAWKARVNTEAFF
TRBJ2-1 TRBV5-6 12 . once TGTGCCAGCAGCTTAACGCGGAATGAGCAGTTCTTC CASSLTRNEQFF
TRBJ1-1 TRBV6-5 12 . . TGTGCCAGCCGGGGGGGTGGCACTGAAGCTTTCTTT CASRGGGTEAFF
TRBJ1-2 TRBV9 15 TRBD1 . TGTGCCAGCAGCGTGGAGGGGGCGTCTAACTATGGCTACACCTTC CASSVEGASNYGYTF
TRBJ1-1 TRBV9 16 TRBD1 . TGTGCCAGCAGCCCTCGACAGGGGGCGGTCGGGACTGAAGCTTTCTTT CASSPRQGAVGTEAFF
TRBJ2-1 TRBV11-2 13 . . TGTGCCAGCACCGTCGCCACCATGGCTGAGCAGTTCTTC CASTVATMAEQFF
TRBJ2-3 TRBV2 15 TRBD2 . TGTGCCAGCAGGGGCGGGGGGCCCAGCACAGATACGCAGTATTTT CASRGGGPSTDTQYF
TRBJ2-2 TRBV19 17 TRBD2 . TGTGCCAGTAGTATTAGGTCCAGCGGGGCCGACACCGGGGAGCTGTTTTTT CASSIRSSGADTGELFF
TRBJ1-6 TRBV6-1 17 . . TGTGCCAGCAGTGCTGCTATCAGGGTTGCAAACAATTCACCCCTCCACTTT CASSAAIRVANNSPLHF
TRBJ2-3 TRBV5-1 13 . few TGCGCCAGCAGCTTGCTCCTCACAGATACGCAGTATTTT CASSLLLTDTQYF
TRBJ2-3 TRBV10-1 16 TRBD2 . TGCGCCAGCAGTCAGAGTACTAGCGGGCCCGCGGATACGCAGTATTTT CASSQSTSGPADTQYF